A selection of T cell receptor beta chains follows, all from one sample in a study of monozygotic twins with inflammatory bowel disease. From the 5' RACE reads, TCRdb lists one entry per CDR3 protein and no DNA. The specimen's table records over 130,000 distinct CDR3 sequences. The material sequenced was blood. Receptors were obtained from a human donor with ulcerative colitis or Crohn's disease, or a healthy co-twin of an affected twin (not recorded which). Both conserved end residues are part of each CDR3. For some rows the clone size is stated as once, few or many, or as a class when expanded; others skip it.

length,size,J,V,CDR3
14,.,TRBJ2-7,TRBV18,CASSPAREGYEQYF
15,.,TRBJ1-3,TRBV25-1,CASRGSRDRANTIYF
16,.,TRBJ2-5,TRBV7-9,CASSPSRTGDWETQYF
14,.,TRBJ2-1,TRBV29-1,CSVPPGGSGAYLVF
12,.,TRBJ1-6,TRBV30,CAWSQGRSPLHF
14,.,TRBJ1-1,TRBV5-5,CASSSRIRDNEAFF
15,.,TRBJ2-7,TRBV15,CATSRGGTSSYEQYF
14,.,TRBJ1-2,TRBV24-1,CATSGQGSNYGYTF
14,.,TRBJ2-1,TRBV20-1,CSLPTGGVYNEQFF
17,.,TRBJ2-5,TRBV6-2/TRBV6-3,CASRSTGTSGPPETQYF
16,.,TRBJ2-7,TRBV4-2,CASSQRSGGDSYEQYF
13,.,TRBJ2-7,TRBV7-8,CASRFEGTYEQYF
15,.,TRBJ1-2,TRBV6-5,CASSYDSGDNYGYTF
20,.,TRBJ2-1,TRBV20-1,CSATAISGGAKRAPYNEQFF
15,.,TRBJ2-7,TRBV5-1,CASSSPGQGAYEQYF
13,.,TRBJ1-4,TRBV20-1,CSASVPNGEKLFF
14,.,TRBJ2-4,TRBV7-9,CASTRGETKNIQYF
13,.,TRBJ2-7,TRBV20-1,CSVGSVASYEQYF
14,medium-sized,TRBJ1-2,TRBV12-3/TRBV12-4,CASSGTPPGYGYTF
15,.,TRBJ1-5,TRBV19,CASSIGDRGRQPQHF
16,.,TRBJ2-3,TRBV5-1,CASSSGLAGGTDTQYF
14,.,TRBJ2-1,TRBV6-6,CASGLSGSYNEQFF